This T cell receptor (gamma chain) was captured in a study of γδ T cells in repeated Plasmodium falciparum infection. Bulk repertoires came from Vgamma9/Vdelta2+ or Vdelta2-negative gammadelta T cells flow-sorted from PBMC. The CDR3 is 11 amino acids. Per germline, CDR1 GITISATS and CDR2 ISYDGTV (reference sequence). Turning to this clone: A read error likely explains this, since a far larger clone differs by one base. Within the sample, other DNA sequences also encode this same CDR3.

TCRdb reanalysed the multiplex PCR reads with CATT. The data hold roughly 13,000 gamma-chain clones, with roughly 1.7% observed a single time. The sample consisted of gamma-delta T cells from blood. The chain recombines TRGV9 with TRGJ1 or TRGJ2. Matching the DNA to germline supplied the J gene, which TCRdb does not give. The source is a pool of human donors (malaria-infected and uninfected, not separated). The CDR3 nucleotides are TGTGCTTTGTGGGAGACCCCGGGGAAACTCTTT. It codes for CALWETPGKLF.